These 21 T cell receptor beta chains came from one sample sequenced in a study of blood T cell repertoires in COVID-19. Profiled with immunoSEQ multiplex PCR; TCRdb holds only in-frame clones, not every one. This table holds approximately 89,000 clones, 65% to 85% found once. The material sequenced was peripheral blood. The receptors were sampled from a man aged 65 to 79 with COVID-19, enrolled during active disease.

In nucleotides, the CDR3 is TGTGCCAGCAGTCCCGGGACATCAGGGACAGATACGCAGTATTTT. Translated, it gives CASSPGTSGTDTQYF. The chain is built from TRBV6-5 and TRBJ2-3, with D maybe TRBD1 (6 bases). Germline values: CDR1 MNHEY, CDR2 SVGAGI. V lost 5 bases to trimming and J lost 3 bases, with 15 bases between them. The CDR3 runs 15 residues.

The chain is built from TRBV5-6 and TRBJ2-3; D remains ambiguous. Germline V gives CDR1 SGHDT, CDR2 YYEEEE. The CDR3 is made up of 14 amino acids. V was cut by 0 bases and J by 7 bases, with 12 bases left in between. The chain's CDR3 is CASSLGRWHNTQYF. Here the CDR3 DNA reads TGTGCCAGCAGCTTGGGCAGGTGGCATAATACGCAGTATTTT. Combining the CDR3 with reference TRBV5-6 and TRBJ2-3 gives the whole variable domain DAGVTQSPTHLIKTRGQQVTLRCSPKSGHDTVSWYQQALGQGPQFIFQYYEEEERQRGNFPDRFSGHQFPNYSSELNVNALLLGDSALYLCASSLGRWHNTQYFGPGTRLTVL.

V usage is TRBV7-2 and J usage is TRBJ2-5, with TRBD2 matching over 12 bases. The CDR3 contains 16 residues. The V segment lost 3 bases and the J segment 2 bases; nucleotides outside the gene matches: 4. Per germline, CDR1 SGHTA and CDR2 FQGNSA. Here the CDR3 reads CASSFTSGRFQETQYF. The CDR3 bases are TGTGCCAGCAGCTTTACTAGCGGGAGGTTTCAAGAGACCCAGTACTTC.

CDR3 loop: CASSFYGLTGREAFF. DNA of the CDR3: TGTGCCAGCAGTTTCTATGGGTTAACAGGGAGAGAAGCTTTCTTT. The chain carries TRBV6-2 or TRBV6-3 and TRBJ1-1, with D tentatively TRBD1 (6 bases). The CDR3 has 15 residues. V shed 4 bases and J shed 8 bases, with 20 bases lying between them. Germline CDR1 reads MNHEY; CDR2 reads SVGEGT.

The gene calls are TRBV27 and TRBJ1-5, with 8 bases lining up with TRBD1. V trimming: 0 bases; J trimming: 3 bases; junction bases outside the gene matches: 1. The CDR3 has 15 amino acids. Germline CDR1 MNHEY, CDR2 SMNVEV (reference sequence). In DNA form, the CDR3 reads TGTGCCAGCAGTTTATCGACAGGGGTCAATCAGCCCCAGCATTTT. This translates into CASSLSTGVNQPQHF.

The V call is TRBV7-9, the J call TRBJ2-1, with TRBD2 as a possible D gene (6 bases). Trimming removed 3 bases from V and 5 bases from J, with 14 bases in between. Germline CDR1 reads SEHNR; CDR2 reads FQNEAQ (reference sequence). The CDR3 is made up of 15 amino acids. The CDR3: CASSFVTAGNNEQFF. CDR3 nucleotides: TGTGCCAGCAGCTTTGTGACAGCGGGCAACAATGAGCAGTTCTTC.

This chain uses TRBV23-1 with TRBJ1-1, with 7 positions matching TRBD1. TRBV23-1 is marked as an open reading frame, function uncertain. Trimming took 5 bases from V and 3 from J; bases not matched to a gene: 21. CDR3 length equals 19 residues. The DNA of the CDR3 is TGCGCCAGCAGTACCCCAGGGCAGGGGGAAGGGATGGGGTACACTGAAGCTTTCTTT. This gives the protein CASSTPGQGEGMGYTEAFF.

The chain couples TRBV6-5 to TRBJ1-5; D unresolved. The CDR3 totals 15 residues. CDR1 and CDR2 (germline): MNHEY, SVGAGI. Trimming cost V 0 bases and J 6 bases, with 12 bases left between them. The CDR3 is CASSYSGGYGQPQHF. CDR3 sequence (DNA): TGTGCCAGCAGTTACTCAGGCGGGTACGGTCAGCCCCAGCATTTT.

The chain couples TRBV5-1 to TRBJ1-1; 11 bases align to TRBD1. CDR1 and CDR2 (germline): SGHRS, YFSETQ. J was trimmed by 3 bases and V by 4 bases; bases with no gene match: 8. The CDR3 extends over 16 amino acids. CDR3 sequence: CASSLGTGGSDTEAFF. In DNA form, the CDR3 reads TGCGCCAGCAGCCTCGGGACAGGGGGTTCGGACACTGAAGCTTTCTTT. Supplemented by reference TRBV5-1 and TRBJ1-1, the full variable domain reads KAGVTQTPRYLIKTRGQQVTLSCSPISGHRSVSWYQQTPGQGLQFLFEYFSETQRNKGNFPGRFSGRQFSNSRSEMNVSTLELGDSALYLCASSLGTGGSDTEAFFGQGTRLTVV.

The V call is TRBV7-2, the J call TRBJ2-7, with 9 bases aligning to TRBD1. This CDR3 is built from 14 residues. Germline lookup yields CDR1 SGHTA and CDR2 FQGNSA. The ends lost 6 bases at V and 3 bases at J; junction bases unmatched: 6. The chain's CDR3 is CASRGTGTLYEQYF. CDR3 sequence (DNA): TGTGCCAGCAGAGGGACAGGGACGCTCTACGAGCAGTACTTC.

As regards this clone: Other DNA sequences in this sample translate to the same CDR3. The CDR3 DNA sequence: TGCGCCAGCAGCTTGGACAGGGCCTACGAGCAGTACTTC. Translation gives CASSLDRAYEQYF. This chain connects TRBV5-1 to TRBJ2-7; D possibly corresponds to TRBD1 (6 bases). Germline CDR1 SGHRS, CDR2 YFSETQ. V was shortened by 0 bases and J by 2 bases, with 6 bases between the two germline ends. The CDR3 contains 13 residues.

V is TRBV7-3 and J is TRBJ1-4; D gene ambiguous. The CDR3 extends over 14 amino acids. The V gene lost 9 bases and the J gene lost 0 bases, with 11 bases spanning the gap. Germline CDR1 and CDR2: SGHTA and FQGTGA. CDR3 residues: CARPVLSTNEKLFF. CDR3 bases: TGTGCCAGACCAGTATTATCAACTAATGAAAAACTGTTTTTT. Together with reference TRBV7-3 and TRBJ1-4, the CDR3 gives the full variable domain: GAGVSQTPSNKVTEKGKYVELRCDPISGHTALYWYRQSLGQGPEFLIYFQGTGAADDSGLPNDRFFAVRPEGSVSTLKIQRTERGDSAVYLCARPVLSTNEKLFFGSGTQLSVL.

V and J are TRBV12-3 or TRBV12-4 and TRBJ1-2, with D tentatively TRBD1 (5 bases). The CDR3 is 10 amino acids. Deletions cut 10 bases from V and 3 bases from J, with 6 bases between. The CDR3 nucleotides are TGTGCCACGGGGGACTATGGCTACACCTTC. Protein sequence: CATGDYGYTF.

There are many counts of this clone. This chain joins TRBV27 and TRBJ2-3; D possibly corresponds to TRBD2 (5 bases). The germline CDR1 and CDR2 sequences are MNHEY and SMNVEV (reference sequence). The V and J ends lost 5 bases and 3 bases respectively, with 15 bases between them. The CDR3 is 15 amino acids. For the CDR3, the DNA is TGTGCCAGCAGTCCCCGCGAGGGAGTGACAGATACGCAGTATTTT. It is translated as CASSPREGVTDTQYF.

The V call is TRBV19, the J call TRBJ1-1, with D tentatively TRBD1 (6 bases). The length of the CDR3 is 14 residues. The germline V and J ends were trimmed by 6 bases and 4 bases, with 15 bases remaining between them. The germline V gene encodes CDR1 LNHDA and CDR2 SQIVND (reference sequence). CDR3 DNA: TGTGCCAGTAGGCTACAGGGTGGAGTCACTGAAGCTTTCTTT. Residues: CASRLQGGVTEAFF.

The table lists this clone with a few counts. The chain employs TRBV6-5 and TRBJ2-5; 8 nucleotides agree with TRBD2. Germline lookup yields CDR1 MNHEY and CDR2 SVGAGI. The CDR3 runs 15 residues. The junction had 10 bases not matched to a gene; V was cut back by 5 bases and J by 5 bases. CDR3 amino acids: CASSRMAGGRETQYF. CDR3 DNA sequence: TGTGCCAGCAGTCGGATGGCGGGGGGCCGGGAGACCCAGTACTTC.

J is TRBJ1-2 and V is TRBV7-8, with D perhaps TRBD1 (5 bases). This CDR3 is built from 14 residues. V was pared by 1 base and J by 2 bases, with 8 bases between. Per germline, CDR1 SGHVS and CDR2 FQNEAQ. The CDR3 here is CASSLVQANYGYTF. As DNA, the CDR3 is TGTGCCAGCAGCTTAGTACAGGCCAACTATGGCTACACCTTC. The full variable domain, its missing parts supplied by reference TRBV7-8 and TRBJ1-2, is GAGVSQSPRYKVAKRGQDVALRCDPISGHVSLFWYQQALGQGPEFLTYFQNEAQLDKSGLPSDRFFAERPEGSVSTLKIQRTQQEDSAVYLCASSLVQANYGYTFGSGTRLTVV.

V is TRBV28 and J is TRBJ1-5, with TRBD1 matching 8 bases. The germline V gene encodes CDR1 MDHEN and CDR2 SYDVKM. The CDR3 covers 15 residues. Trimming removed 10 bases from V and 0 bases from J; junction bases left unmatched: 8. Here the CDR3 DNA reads TGTGCCACGGTCGGGGGACAGGTTAGCAATCAGCCCCAGCATTTT. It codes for CATVGGQVSNQPQHF.

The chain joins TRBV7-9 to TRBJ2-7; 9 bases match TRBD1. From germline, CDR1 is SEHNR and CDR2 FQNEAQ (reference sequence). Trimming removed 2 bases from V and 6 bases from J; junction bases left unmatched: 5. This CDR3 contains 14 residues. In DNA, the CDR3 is TGTGCCAGCAGCTTATCTTCGACAGGGGGCGAGCAGTACTTC. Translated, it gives CASSLSSTGGEQYF.

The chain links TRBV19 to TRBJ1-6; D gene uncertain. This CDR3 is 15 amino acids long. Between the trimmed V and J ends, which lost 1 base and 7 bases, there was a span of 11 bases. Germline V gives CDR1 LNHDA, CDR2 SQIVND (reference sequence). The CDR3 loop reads CASSIGGPGNSPLHF. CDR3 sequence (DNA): TGTGCCAGTAGTATAGGGGGTCCGGGGAATTCACCCCTCCACTTT.

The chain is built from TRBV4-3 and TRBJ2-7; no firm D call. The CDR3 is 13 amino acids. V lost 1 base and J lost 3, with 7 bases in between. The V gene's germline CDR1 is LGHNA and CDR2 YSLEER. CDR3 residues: CASSQASGYEQYF. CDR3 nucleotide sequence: TGCGCCAGCAGCCAAGCGTCCGGCTACGAGCAGTACTTC.